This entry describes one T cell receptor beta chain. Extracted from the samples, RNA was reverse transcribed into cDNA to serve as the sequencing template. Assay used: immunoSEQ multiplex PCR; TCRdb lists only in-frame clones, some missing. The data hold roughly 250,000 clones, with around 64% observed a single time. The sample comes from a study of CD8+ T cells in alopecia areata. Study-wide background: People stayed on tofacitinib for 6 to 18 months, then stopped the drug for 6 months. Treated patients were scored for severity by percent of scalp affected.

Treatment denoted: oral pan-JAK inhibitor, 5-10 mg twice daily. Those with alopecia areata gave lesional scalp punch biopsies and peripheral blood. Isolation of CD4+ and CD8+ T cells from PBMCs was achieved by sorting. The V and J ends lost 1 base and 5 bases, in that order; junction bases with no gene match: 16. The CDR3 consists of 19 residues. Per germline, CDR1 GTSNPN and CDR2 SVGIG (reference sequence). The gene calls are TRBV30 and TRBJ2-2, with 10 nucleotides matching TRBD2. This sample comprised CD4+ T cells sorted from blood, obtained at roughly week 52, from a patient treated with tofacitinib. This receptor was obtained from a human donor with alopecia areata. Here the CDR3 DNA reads TGTGCCTGGAGTGGGAAGACTAGCGGGCCACGAAGAGGGACCGGGGAGCTGTTTTTT. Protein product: CAWSGKTSGPRRGTGELFF.